Presented here are 11 T cell receptor beta chains from one specimen sequenced in a study of CD8+CD57+ T cells in acquired aplastic anemia. Sequencing involved patients with CD8+CD57+ cell expansion previously shown by flow cytometry. Profiles of TCR beta VDJ and CDR3 were generated from a genomic DNA template. TCRdb ran MiXCR on the reads and lists one entry per CDR3 protein. The sample consists of about 180,000 distinct CDR3 sequences, approximately 48% of them appearing once. The material sequenced was sorted CD4+, CD8+, or CD8+CD57+ T cells (not recorded which) from PBMCs. The source of these receptors is a human donor with aplastic anemia.

Points on this clonotype: The conserved phenylalanine or tryptophan normally closing the CDR3 is absent here, so this likely arose from a read error. The V and J genes are TRBV30 and TRBJ2-3; D gene uncertain. The germline V gene has CDR1 GTSNPN and CDR2 SVGIG (reference sequence). The CDR3 contains 14 residues. Trimming pared 0 bases from V and 2 bases from J, leaving 9 bases between. The CDR3 sequence is CAWSVGQYTDTQYV. The CDR3 coding sequence is TGTGCCTGGAGTGTTGGGCAGTACACAGATACGCAGTATGTT.

This clonotype has a count of ten or more. The chain employs TRBV20-1 and TRBJ2-1; 15 nucleotides align to TRBD2. The trim removed 5 bases at V and 12 bases at J, leaving 11 bases unmatched. Germline lookup yields CDR1 DFQATT and CDR2 SNEGSKA (reference sequence). The CDR3 runs 15 residues. DNA of the CDR3: TGCAGTGCTCGGACTAGCGGGGGGGGGCCAAAAGGGCAGTTCTTC. The encoded protein is CSARTSGGGPKGQFF.

Of note for this clonotype: Its ends do not fully match the called genes, so a read error is possible. The J gene is TRBJ2-7, the V gene TRBV6-2 or TRBV6-3, with TRBD2 matching over 7 bases. This CDR3 region has 12 residues. CDR1 is MNHEY, CDR2 SVGEGT, per germline. CDR3 residues: CASSRERDLLRF. The CDR3 region has the DNA TGTGCCAGCAGTCGAGAGCGGGACCTCCTTAGGTTC.

As concerns this clonotype: This sequence may be a read error, since a much larger clone differs from it by one base. The chain has TRBV5-4 and TRBJ1-4; D may be TRBD1 (5 bases). V was shortened by 4 bases and J by 10 bases, with 11 bases between the two germline ends. From germline, CDR1 is SGHNT and CDR2 YYREEE (reference sequence). The CDR3 spans 12 residues. CDR3 protein: CASSPGGGKLFF. As DNA, the CDR3 is TGTGCCAGCAGCCCCGGGGGTGGAAAACTGTTTTTT.

The genes are TRBV10-2 and TRBJ2-7; 7 bases are shared with TRBD1. The CDR3 extends over 14 amino acids. V lost 8 bases, J lost 3 bases, and 10 bases stayed unmatched. CDR1 is WSHSY and CDR2 is SAAADI in the germline V gene. The CDR3 bases are TGCGCCAGCCAAAAAGACAGGGTCCGCTACGAGCAGTACTTC. Protein sequence: CASQKDRVRYEQYF.

The chain uses TRBV10-2 and TRBJ1-1, with D perhaps TRBD1 (5 bases). Looked up from germline, CDR1 is WSHSY and CDR2 is SAAADI. The germline V and J ends were trimmed by 6 bases and 4 bases, with 18 bases remaining between them. This CDR3 region has 15 residues. As DNA, the CDR3 is TGCGCCAGCAGGGGGCAGGGTGGGAAGGGCACTGAAGCTTTCTTT. Residues: CASRGQGGKGTEAFF.

This chain links TRBV20-1 with TRBJ2-3; D is tentatively TRBD1 or TRBD2 (5 bases each). Looked up from germline, CDR1 is DFQATT and CDR2 is SNEGSKA (reference sequence). There are 15 residues in the CDR3. Trimming left V 6 bases short and J 3 bases short, with 19 bases between. The CDR3 sequence is CSALGRGKGTDTQYF. The CDR3 region has the DNA TGCAGTGCCCTGGGACGGGGAAAAGGGACAGATACGCAGTATTTT.

The chain combines TRBV6-1 with TRBJ2-1; 9 bases agree with TRBD2. The CDR3 is 15 residues long. CDR1 and CDR2 from the germline V gene are MNHNS and SASEGT. The V gene end was trimmed by 7 bases and the J gene end by 7 bases; junction bases not matched to a gene: 11. The CDR3 coding sequence is TGTGCCAGCATTCGTGGGACTAGCTCGTGGAATGAGCAGTTCTTC. Its protein product is CASIRGTSSWNEQFF.

This clonotype showed up just a few times. The V gene is TRBV3-1, the J gene TRBJ2-1, with D uncertain. Trimming took off 1 base at V and 10 bases at J, with 11 bases between the two ends. This CDR3 has 13 residues. The germline CDR1 and CDR2 sequences are LGHDT and YNNKEL (reference sequence). In DNA form, the CDR3 reads TGTGCCAGCAGCCAAGGGCGGCTTGACGAGCAGTTCTTC. This encodes CASSQGRLDEQFF.

The V gene is TRBV20-1, the J gene TRBJ2-5; no clear D gene. Germline-derived CDR1 and CDR2 are DFQATT and SNEGSKA (reference sequence). CDR3 length: 14 residues. The V end lost 1 base, the J end lost 2 bases, and 11 bases lay between the germline ends. The CDR3 loop reads CSARAGPPQETQYF. Written as DNA, the CDR3 is TGCAGTGCTAGAGCCGGACCCCCTCAAGAGACCCAGTACTTC.

V gene TRBV3-1 combines with J gene TRBJ1-1; maybe TRBD1 (6 bases). The V end was cut by 1 base, the J end by 0 bases, with 12 bases between. CDR3 size: 16 residues. Germline CDR1 reads LGHDT; CDR2 reads YNNKEL (reference sequence). CDR3 residues: CASSQATTGLNTEAFF. In nucleotides, the CDR3 is TGTGCCAGCAGCCAAGCCACGACAGGATTGAACACTGAAGCTTTCTTT.